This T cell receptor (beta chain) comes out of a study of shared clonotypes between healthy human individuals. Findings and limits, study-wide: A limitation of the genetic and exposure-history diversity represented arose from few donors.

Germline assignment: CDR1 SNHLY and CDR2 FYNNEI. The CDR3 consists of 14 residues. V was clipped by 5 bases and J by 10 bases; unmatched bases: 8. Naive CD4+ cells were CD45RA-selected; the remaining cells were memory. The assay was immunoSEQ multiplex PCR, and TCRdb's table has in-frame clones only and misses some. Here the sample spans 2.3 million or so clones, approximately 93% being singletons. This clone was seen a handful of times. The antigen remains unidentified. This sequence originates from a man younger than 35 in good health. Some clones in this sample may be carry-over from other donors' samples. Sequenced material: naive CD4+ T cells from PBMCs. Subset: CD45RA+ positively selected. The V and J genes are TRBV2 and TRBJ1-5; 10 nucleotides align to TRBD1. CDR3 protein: CASSIRGTGVPQHF. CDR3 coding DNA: TGTGCCAGCAGTATTAGAGGGACAGGGGTACCCCAGCATTTT. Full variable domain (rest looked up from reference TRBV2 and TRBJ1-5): EPEVTQTPSHQVTQMGQEVILRCVPISNHLYFYWYRQILGQKVEFLVSFYNNEISEKSEIFDDQFSVERPDGSNFTLKIRSTKLEDSAMYFCASSIRGTGVPQHFGDGTRLSIL.